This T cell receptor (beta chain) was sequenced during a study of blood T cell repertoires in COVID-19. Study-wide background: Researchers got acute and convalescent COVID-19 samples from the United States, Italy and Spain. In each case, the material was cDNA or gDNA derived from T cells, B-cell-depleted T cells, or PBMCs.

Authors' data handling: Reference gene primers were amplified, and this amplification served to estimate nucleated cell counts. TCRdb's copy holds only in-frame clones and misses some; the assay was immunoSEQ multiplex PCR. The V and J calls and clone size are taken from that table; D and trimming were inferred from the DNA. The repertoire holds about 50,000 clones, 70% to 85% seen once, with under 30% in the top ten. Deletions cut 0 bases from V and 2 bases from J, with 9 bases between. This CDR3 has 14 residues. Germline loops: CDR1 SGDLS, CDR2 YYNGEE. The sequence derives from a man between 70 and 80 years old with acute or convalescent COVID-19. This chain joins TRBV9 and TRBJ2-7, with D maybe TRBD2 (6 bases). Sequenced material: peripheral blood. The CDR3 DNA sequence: TGTGCCAGCAGCGTAGACGGGGGAACCTACGAGCAGTACTTC. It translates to CASSVDGGTYEQYF.